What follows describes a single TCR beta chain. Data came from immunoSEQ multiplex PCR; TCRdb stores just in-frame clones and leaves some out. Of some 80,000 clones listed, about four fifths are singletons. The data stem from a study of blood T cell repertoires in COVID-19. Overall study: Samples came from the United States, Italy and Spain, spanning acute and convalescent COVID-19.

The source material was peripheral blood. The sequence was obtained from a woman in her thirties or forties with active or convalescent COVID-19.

The CDR3 DNA reads as TGTGCCAGCAGTTTAACGGAGGGTCAGCCCCAGCATTTT. It translates to CASSLTEGQPQHF. This chain links TRBV27 with TRBJ1-5; unclear D gene. Trimming took off 2 bases at V and 6 bases at J, with 8 bases between the two ends. Germline V lookup: CDR1 MNHEY, CDR2 SMNVEV (reference sequence). The CDR3 is 13 residues long.